A selection of T cell receptor beta chains follows, all from one sample in a study of blood T cells in healthy people across ages. TCRdb re-called the 5' RACE reads through MiXCR, storing one row per CDR3 protein. Of 1 million or so distinct CDR3 sequences listed, around 43% are singletons. Material: blood. These receptors came from a woman aged 55-75 years in good health. Each CDR3 is given with its conserved first and last residue. The D gene is left open where the match is weak. The size of a clone is reported for some rows only, either as once, few or many, or as a class for expanded clones.

size: NA
V: TRBV5-1
J: TRBJ2-1
D: TRBD1
CDR3: CASSLGQGGEEQFF
DNA: TGCGCCAGCAGCCTGGGACAGGGGGGAGAAGAGCAGTTCTTC

size: few
V: TRBV11-1
J: TRBJ2-7
D: TRBD2
CDR3: CASSLGLGREPSYNEQYF
DNA: TGTGCCAGCAGCTTAGGGCTCGGGCGGGAGCCCTCCTACAATGAGCAGTACTTC

size: NA
V: TRBV7-9
J: TRBJ1-1
D: TRBD1
CDR3: CASTDRGRSTEAFF
DNA: TGTGCCAGCACCGACAGGGGGCGTAGCACTGAAGCTTTCTTT

size: NA
V: TRBV5-6
J: TRBJ2-1
D: TRBD1
CDR3: CASSLVGTGTGTLPYNEQFF
DNA: TGTGCCAGCAGCTTGGTGGGTACCGGGACAGGGACCCTCCCTTATAATGAGCAGTTCTTC

size: many
V: TRBV11-2
J: TRBJ2-7
D: NA
CDR3: CASSLDLRGPYEQYF
DNA: TGTGCCAGCAGCTTAGATCTGAGGGGACCCTACGAGCAGTACTTC

size: NA
V: TRBV20-1
J: TRBJ2-1
D: NA
CDR3: CSARLRVRSYNEQFF
DNA: TGCAGTGCTAGACTTAGGGTAAGGTCCTACAATGAGCAGTTCTTC

size: NA
V: TRBV5-4
J: TRBJ2-1
D: TRBD2
CDR3: CASSPGLSGGPWYNEQFF
DNA: TGTGCCAGCAGCCCCGGACTAAGCGGGGGCCCTTGGTACAATGAGCAGTTCTTC

size: NA
V: TRBV27
J: TRBJ2-7
D: NA
CDR3: CASSHLRVLASDYEQYF
DNA: TGTGCCAGCAGCCACCTCCGGGTCCTGGCTAGCGACTACGAGCAGTACTTC

size: NA
V: TRBV7-3
J: TRBJ2-1
D: TRBD2
CDR3: CASSPDLAGAYNEQFF
DNA: TGTGCCAGCAGCCCCGATCTAGCGGGAGCTTACAATGAGCAGTTCTTC

size: few
V: TRBV28
J: TRBJ2-1
D: TRBD1
CDR3: CASRGTGAHEQFF
DNA: TGTGCCAGCAGGGGGACAGGGGCCCATGAGCAGTTCTTC

size: NA
V: TRBV7-8
J: TRBJ2-1
D: NA
CDR3: CASSFTVINEQFF
DNA: TGTGCCAGCAGCTTTACAGTAATCAATGAGCAGTTCTTC

size: few
V: TRBV5-5
J: TRBJ1-2
D: TRBD1
CDR3: CASRPAGTGAYGYTF
DNA: TGTGCCAGCAGGCCTGCCGGGACAGGGGCCTATGGCTACACCTTC

size: once
V: TRBV7-9
J: TRBJ2-5
D: NA
CDR3: CASSPMGVRTPGEETQYF
DNA: TGTGCCAGCAGCCCTATGGGTGTCAGGACCCCCGGGGAAGAGACCCAGTACTTC

size: NA
V: TRBV12-3/TRBV12-4
J: TRBJ2-1
D: TRBD2
CDR3: CASSPLGGSDEQFF
DNA: TGTGCCAGCAGCCCCCTCGGCGGGAGCGATGAGCAGTTCTTC

size: NA
V: TRBV6-6
J: TRBJ1-1
D: NA
CDR3: CASRNGNTEAFF
DNA: TGTGCCAGCCGAAACGGGAACACTGAAGCTTTCTTT

size: NA
V: TRBV9
J: TRBJ2-7
D: NA
CDR3: CASSVETGILYEQYF
DNA: TGTGCCAGCAGCGTAGAGACAGGAATCCTATACGAGCAGTACTTC

size: few
V: TRBV28
J: TRBJ2-3
D: NA
CDR3: CASAPLGESTDTQYF
DNA: TGTGCCAGCGCCCCTTTGGGGGAAAGCACAGATACGCAGTATTTT

size: few
V: TRBV2
J: TRBJ1-2
D: NA
CDR3: CASSGAGGDRSGYGYTF
DNA: TGTGCCAGCAGTGGAGCTGGGGGGGATCGGTCGGGCTATGGCTACACCTTC

size: few
V: TRBV4-1
J: TRBJ1-5
D: NA
CDR3: CASSQFFGQPQHF
DNA: TGCGCCAGCAGCCAATTCTTCGGTCAGCCCCAGCATTTT

size: NA
V: TRBV6-5
J: TRBJ2-2
D: NA
CDR3: CASSHREAGELFF
DNA: TGTGCCAGCAGTCACCGAGAGGCCGGGGAGCTGTTTTTT

size: NA
V: TRBV7-9
J: TRBJ2-1
D: TRBD2
CDR3: CASSLVPGGPFNEQFF
DNA: TGTGCCAGCAGCTTAGTTCCGGGAGGGCCCTTCAATGAGCAGTTCTTC

size: NA
V: TRBV27
J: TRBJ2-7
D: TRBD1
CDR3: CASSPSTGGLYEQYF
DNA: TGTGCCAGCAGTCCATCGACAGGGGGCCTCTACGAGCAGTACTTC

size: NA
V: TRBV5-1
J: TRBJ2-7
D: NA
CDR3: CASSGTDAYEQYF
DNA: TGCGCCAGCAGCGGGACGGATGCCTACGAGCAGTACTTC

size: NA
V: TRBV4-2
J: TRBJ2-7
D: TRBD2
CDR3: CASSQVETSAYEQYF
DNA: TGTGCCAGCAGCCAAGTTGAAACTAGCGCTTACGAGCAGTACTTC

size: many
V: TRBV29-1
J: TRBJ2-7
D: TRBD1
CDR3: CSAEPTGGYEQYF
DNA: TGCAGCGCTGAACCGACAGGGGGGTACGAGCAGTACTTC

size: NA
V: TRBV27
J: TRBJ2-3
D: TRBD2
CDR3: CASSFSSGSSTDTQYF
DNA: TGTGCCAGCAGTTTTTCCAGCGGGAGTAGCACAGATACGCAGTATTTT

size: NA
V: TRBV27
J: TRBJ1-6
D: NA
CDR3: CASSFSSGSPLHF
DNA: TGTGCCAGCAGTTTTTCTTCAGGTTCACCCCTCCACTTT

size: NA
V: TRBV7-2
J: TRBJ2-3
D: TRBD2
CDR3: CASSLRLAGWDTQYF
DNA: TGTGCCAGCAGCTTAAGACTAGCGGGATGGGATACGCAGTATTTT

size: NA
V: TRBV5-1
J: TRBJ1-1
D: TRBD1
CDR3: CASSLGDRGRTEAFF
DNA: TGCGCCAGCAGCTTGGGCGACAGGGGGAGGACTGAAGCTTTCTTT

size: NA
V: TRBV20-1
J: TRBJ1-4
D: NA
CDR3: CSARPRTGDGEKLFF
DNA: TGCAGTGCTAGACCCCGAACGGGGGATGGAGAAAAACTGTTTTTT